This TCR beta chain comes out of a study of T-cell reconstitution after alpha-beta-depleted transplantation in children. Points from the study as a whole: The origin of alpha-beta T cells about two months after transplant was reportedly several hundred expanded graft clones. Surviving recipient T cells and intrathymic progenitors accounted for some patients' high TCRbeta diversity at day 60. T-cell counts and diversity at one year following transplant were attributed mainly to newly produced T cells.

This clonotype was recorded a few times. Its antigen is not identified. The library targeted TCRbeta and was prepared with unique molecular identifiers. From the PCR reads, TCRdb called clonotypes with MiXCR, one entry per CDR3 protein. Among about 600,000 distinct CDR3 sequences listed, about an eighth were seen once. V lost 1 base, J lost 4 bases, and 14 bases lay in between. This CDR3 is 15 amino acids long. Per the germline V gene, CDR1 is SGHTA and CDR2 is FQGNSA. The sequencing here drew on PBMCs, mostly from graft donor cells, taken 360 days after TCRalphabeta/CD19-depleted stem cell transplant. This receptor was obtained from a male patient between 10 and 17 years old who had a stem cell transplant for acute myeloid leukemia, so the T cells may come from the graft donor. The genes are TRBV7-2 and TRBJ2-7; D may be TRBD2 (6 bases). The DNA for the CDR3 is TGTGCCAGCAGCTTAGTGGGAGGCAGGCTATACGAGCAGTACTTC. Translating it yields CASSLVGGRLYEQYF.